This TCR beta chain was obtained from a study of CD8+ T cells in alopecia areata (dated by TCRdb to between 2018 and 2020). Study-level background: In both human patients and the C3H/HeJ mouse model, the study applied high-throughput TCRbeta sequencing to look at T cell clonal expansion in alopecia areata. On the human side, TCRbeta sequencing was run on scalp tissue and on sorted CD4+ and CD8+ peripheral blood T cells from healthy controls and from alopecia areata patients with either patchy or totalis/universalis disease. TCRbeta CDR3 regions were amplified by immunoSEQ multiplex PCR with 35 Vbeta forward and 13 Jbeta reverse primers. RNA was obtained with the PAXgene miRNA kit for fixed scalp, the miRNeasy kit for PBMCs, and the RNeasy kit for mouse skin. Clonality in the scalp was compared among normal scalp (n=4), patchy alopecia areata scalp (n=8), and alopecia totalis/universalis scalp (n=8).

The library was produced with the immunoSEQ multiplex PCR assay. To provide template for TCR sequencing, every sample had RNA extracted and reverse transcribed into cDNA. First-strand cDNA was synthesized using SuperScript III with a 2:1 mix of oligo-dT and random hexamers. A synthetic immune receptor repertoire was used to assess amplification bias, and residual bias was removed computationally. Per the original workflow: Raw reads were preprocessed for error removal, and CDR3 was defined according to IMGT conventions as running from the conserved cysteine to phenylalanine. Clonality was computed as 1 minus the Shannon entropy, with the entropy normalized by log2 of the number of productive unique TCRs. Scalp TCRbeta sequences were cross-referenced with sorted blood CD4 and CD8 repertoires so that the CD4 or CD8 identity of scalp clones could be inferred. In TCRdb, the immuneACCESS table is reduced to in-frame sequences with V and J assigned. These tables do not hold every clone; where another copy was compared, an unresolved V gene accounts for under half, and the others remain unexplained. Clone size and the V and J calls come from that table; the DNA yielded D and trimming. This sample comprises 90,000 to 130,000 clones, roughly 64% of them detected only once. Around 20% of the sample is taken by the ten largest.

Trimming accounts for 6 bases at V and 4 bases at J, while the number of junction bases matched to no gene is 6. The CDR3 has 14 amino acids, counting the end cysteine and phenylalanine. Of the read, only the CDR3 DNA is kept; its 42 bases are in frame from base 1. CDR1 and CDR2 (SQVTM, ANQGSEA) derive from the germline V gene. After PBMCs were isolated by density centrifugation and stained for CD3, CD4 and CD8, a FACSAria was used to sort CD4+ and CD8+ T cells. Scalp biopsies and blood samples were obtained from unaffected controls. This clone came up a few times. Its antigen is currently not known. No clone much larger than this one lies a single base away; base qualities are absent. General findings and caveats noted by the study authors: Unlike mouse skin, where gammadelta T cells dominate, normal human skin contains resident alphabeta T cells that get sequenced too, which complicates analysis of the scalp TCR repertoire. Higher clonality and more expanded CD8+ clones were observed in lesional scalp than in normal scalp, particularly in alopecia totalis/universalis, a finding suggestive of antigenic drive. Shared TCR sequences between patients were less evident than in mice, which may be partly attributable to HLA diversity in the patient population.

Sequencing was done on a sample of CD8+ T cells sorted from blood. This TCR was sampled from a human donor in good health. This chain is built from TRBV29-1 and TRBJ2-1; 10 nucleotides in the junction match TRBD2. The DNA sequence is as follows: TGCAGCGTGGCCGGGACTAGCGTATACAATGAGCAGTTCTTC. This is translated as CSVAGTSVYNEQFF.